This T cell receptor beta chain stems from a study of T-cell reconstitution after alpha-beta-depleted transplantation in children. V shed 5 bases and J 1 base; nucleotides not matched to a gene: 7. The germline gives CDR1 KGHSH, CDR2 LQKENI. The CDR3 runs to 16 residues. This clonotype was recorded a few times. Unique molecular identifiers were used in preparing the TCRbeta library. TCRdb reprocessed the PCR reads via MiXCR and lists one record per CDR3 protein. Counted here are approximately 210,000 distinct CDR3 sequences, roughly 15% occurring once; the ten biggest clones make up about 13%. The TCR sequence derives from a human donor who donated a stem cell graft to a child with acute lymphoblastic leukemia. J is TRBJ1-1 and V is TRBV18, with TRBD1 matching 10 bases. Sequencing used PBMCs from the stem cell graft donor, obtained from the stem cell graft. The DNA for the CDR3 is TGTGCCAGCTCAGCAAGACAGGGGGCGAAGAACACTGAAGCTTTCTTT. Amino acid sequence: CASSARQGAKNTEAFF. Using reference TRBV18 and TRBJ1-1 for the parts outside the CDR3, the full variable domain is NAGVMQNPRHLVRRRGQEARLRCSPMKGHSHVYWYRQLPEEGLKFMVYLQKENIIDESGMPKERFSAEFPKEGPSILRIQQVVRGDSAAYFCASSARQGAKNTEAFFGQGTRLTVV.